This T cell receptor beta chain was documented in a study of vaccination effects on CD4 cells after COVID-19. Sequencing was preceded by expansion of antigen-specific CD4+ T cells with viral peptide pools in the ViraFEST assay. On roughly day 10 of culture, CD4+ T cells were separated out. Nucleocapsid antibodies were negative in the vaccine recipients, who had never had SARS-CoV-2 infection. Regarding this clone: The antigen is undetermined.

Per the germline V gene, CDR1 is SGHTA and CDR2 is FQGNSA. The CDR3 sequence is 14 residues long. Unmatched junction bases numbered 5, after V lost 4 bases and J lost 6 bases. Method: immunoSEQ multiplex PCR; TCRdb's copy keeps in-frame clones and lacks some. The data contain tens of thousands of clones, approximately 80% of them seen just once; the ten biggest clones take up about 3%. This chain uses TRBV7-2 with TRBJ1-5, with 8 positions matching TRBD1. The sample consisted of CD4+ T cells from PBMCs cultured with HCoV-NL63 spike peptides, taken before COVID-19 vaccination. The TCR was taken from a human donor who received a COVID-19 vaccine. In DNA form, the CDR3 reads TGTGCCAGCAGCTCGGGACAGGAGGGTCAGCCCCAGCATTTT. It codes for CASSSGQEGQPQHF.